These 5 T cell receptor beta chains share one sample of origin, sequenced in a study of control samples from healthy donors and cancer patients. The data were produced by immunoSEQ multiplex PCR, yet TCRdb's version contains in-frame clones alone and is incomplete. The repertoire has 25,000 to 35,000 clones, 94% of them found once; the top ten carry more than 6.5%. Sequencing was done on a sample of blood. The source is a man aged 55-75 years in good health.

J is TRBJ2-7 and V is TRBV6-6; D might be TRBD1 (6 bases). From germline, CDR1 is MNHNY and CDR2 SVGAGI (reference sequence). Trimming removed 7 bases from V and 3 bases from J, with 10 bases in between. The CDR3 loop spans 12 amino acids. CDR3 DNA sequence: TGTGCCAGCACAGGGGTGGGCTACGAGCAGTACTTC. Amino acid sequence: CASTGVGYEQYF.

The chain combines TRBV6-5 with TRBJ1-1; TRBD1 might be the D (5 bases). The CDR3 is 14 amino acids. The V gene lost 6 bases and the J gene lost 1 base, with 12 bases spanning the gap. CDR1 MNHEY and CDR2 SVGAGI come from the germline V gene. In DNA, the CDR3 is TGTGCCAGCAGCCCCGACAGCCCGAACACTGAAGCTTTCTTT. Protein: CASSPDSPNTEAFF.

The chain has TRBV18 and TRBJ2-2; D is perhaps TRBD1 (5 bases). V was pared by 4 bases and J by 6 bases, with 9 bases between. Germline CDR1 is KGHSH and CDR2 is LQKENI. CDR3 length equals 13 residues. The CDR3 DNA reads as TGTGCCAGCTCACAGGGGTTATCCGGGGAGCTGTTTTTT. It specifies CASSQGLSGELFF.

The rearrangement uses TRBV2 and TRBJ2-5, with D possibly TRBD2 on 6 matching bases. Germline CDR1 is SNHLY and CDR2 is FYNNEI. The CDR3 is 14 residues long. The germline V and J ends were trimmed by 2 bases and 7 bases, with 14 bases remaining between them. The CDR3 DNA reads TGTGCCAGCAGTGAAAAGGAGCTGGGGGGGACCCAGTACTTC. Translated: CASSEKELGGTQYF.

This clone was detected only a few times. For the CDR3, the DNA is TGTGCCAGCAGCGTTAGCGGGGGAGTGACCCAGTACTTC. It yields the protein CASSVSGGVTQYF. The chain joins TRBV27 to TRBJ2-5; TRBD2 aligns across 9 bases. Germline CDR1 is MNHEY and CDR2 is SMNVEV (reference sequence). J was trimmed by 7 bases and V by 6 bases; bases with no gene match: 6. This CDR3 comprises 13 residues.